Shown below are 10 T cell receptor beta chains from a single sample sequenced in a study of blood T cells in healthy people across ages. A second PCR, run for about 6 to 12 cycles, used a sample-barcoded 5' primer plus a J-beta primer mix. Via MiXCR, TCRdb re-called the 5' RACE reads, giving one row per CDR3 protein. The repertoire has almost 1 million distinct CDR3 sequences, about 51% of them found once; the top ten carry around 21%. The sample consisted of blood. Receptors were obtained from a woman between 55 and 75 years old in good health.

This sequence joins TRBV7-9 and TRBJ2-7; D is possibly TRBD1 or TRBD2 (5 bases each). Germline V CDR1 and CDR2: SEHNR, FQNEAQ (reference sequence). V was pared by 5 bases and J by 6 bases, with 17 bases between. The CDR3 contains 14 residues. Here the CDR3 DNA reads TGTGCCAGCAGCGTATTCCGGGACCCACTCGAGCAGTACTTC. Translated, it gives CASSVFRDPLEQYF.

The chain couples TRBV25-1 to TRBJ1-4; D is ambiguous. The germline CDR1 and CDR2 sequences are MGHDK and SYGVNS. CDR3 length: 14 residues. V was pared by 3 bases and J by 7 bases, with 12 bases between. CDR3: CASSDPRRGEKLFF. Written as DNA, the CDR3 is TGTGCCAGCAGTGATCCCCGACGGGGTGAAAAACTGTTTTTT.

This clonotype was observed a few times. The V gene is TRBV6-1, the J gene TRBJ2-6; D is ambiguous. Looked up from germline, CDR1 is MNHNS and CDR2 is SASEGT. Deletions cut 2 bases from V and 2 bases from J, with 7 bases between. This CDR3 has 15 amino acids. This CDR3 reads CASSERRTGANVLTF. The CDR3 DNA reads as TGTGCCAGCAGTGAAAGACGAACTGGGGCCAACGTCCTGACTTTC.

This clonotype was observed a handful of times. Since a much larger clone is just one base distant, this may be a read error. The chain combines TRBV6-5 with TRBJ2-5; D gene ambiguous. CDR1 is MNHEY and CDR2 is SVGAGI in the germline V gene. This CDR3 is built from 13 residues. The CDR3: CAGSYSVEETQYF. For the CDR3, the DNA is TGTGCCGGCAGTTACTCGGTGGAAGAGACCCAGTACTTC.

The V gene is TRBV25-1, the J gene TRBJ1-1, with D possibly TRBD1 on 5 matching bases. V lost 5 bases to trimming and J lost 0 bases, with 13 bases between them. The CDR3 covers 15 residues. Germline V gives CDR1 MGHDK, CDR2 SYGVNS. This chain's CDR3 is CASSTHGTLNTEAFF. The CDR3 DNA reads TGTGCCAGCAGTACCCACGGGACCTTGAACACTGAAGCTTTCTTT.

J is TRBJ2-3 and V is TRBV7-9, with D possibly being TRBD2 (6 bases). Germline CDR1 is SEHNR and CDR2 is FQNEAQ (reference sequence). V lost 3 bases to trimming and J lost 7 bases, with 14 bases between them. The CDR3 runs 14 residues. This chain's CDR3 is CASSFGTARYTQYF. The CDR3 coding sequence is TGTGCCAGCAGCTTTGGGACTGCTAGGTATACGCAGTATTTT.

The chain recombines TRBV4-3 with TRBJ2-1, with D perhaps TRBD2 (6 bases). The V end lost 1 base, the J end lost 6 bases, and 13 bases lay between the germline ends. CDR3 size: 15 residues. CDR1 and CDR2 (germline): LGHNA, YSLEER. The CDR3 protein is CASSQVREWANEQFF. The CDR3 DNA reads TGCGCCAGCAGCCAAGTCCGGGAGTGGGCCAATGAGCAGTTCTTC.

The genes are TRBV20-1 and TRBJ1-2; D is ambiguous. The V end lost 3 bases, the J end lost 0 bases, and 14 bases lay between the germline ends. The CDR3 length is 15 residues. Germline V gene sequence: CDR1 DFQATT, CDR2 SNEGSKA (reference sequence). The CDR3 nucleotides read TGCAGTGCTAGGGGTAGCAAAACTACTAACTATGGCTACACCTTC. As protein: CSARGSKTTNYGYTF.

The rearrangement uses TRBV13 and TRBJ2-1; the match to TRBD2 covers 9 bases. After removal of 5 bases from V and 8 bases from J, the junction contained 10 bases not matched to a gene. Germline assignment: CDR1 PRHDT and CDR2 FYEKMQ (reference sequence). CDR3 length: 15 residues. In nucleotides, the CDR3 is TGTGCCAGCAGCCCCGGGAGCGGGGGGTTGGATGAGCAGTTCTTC. This sequence encodes CASSPGSGGLDEQFF.

The chain is built from TRBV29-1 and TRBJ2-3; D uncertain. The CDR3 extends over 12 amino acids. Germline V lookup: CDR1 SQVTM, CDR2 ANQGSEA. Trimming left V 7 bases short and J 6 bases short, with 14 bases between. Written as DNA, the CDR3 is TGCAGCGGGGGTCGGGCGGCGGATACGCAGTATTTT. This sequence encodes CSGGRAADTQYF.